What follows is one TCR beta chain and its context. This record comes from a study of blood T cell repertoires in COVID-19. Overall study context: The samples span acute and convalescent COVID-19 from the United States, Italy and Spain. T cells, B-cell-depleted T cells, or PBMCs supplied cDNA or gDNA.

CDR1 and CDR2 from the germline V gene are DFQATT and SNEGSKA (reference sequence). Trimming cost V 5 bases and J 7 bases, with 11 bases left between them. This CDR3 spans 11 amino acids. Original analysis: By means of reference gene primer amplification, nucleated cell counts were estimated. Clones were sequenced by immunoSEQ multiplex PCR, and TCRdb holds only the in-frame ones, with some missing. From that table come the V and J calls and clone size; the DNA was used to work out D and trimming. The sample holds 200,000 to 300,000 clones; around nine tenths are singletons and the top ten take around 1.8%.

The TCR originated in a man between 25 and 39 years old with active or convalescent COVID-19. The chain links TRBV20-1 to TRBJ1-1; D is unresolved. Sample: peripheral blood. The CDR3 here is CSALSAGEAFF. CDR3 coding DNA: TGCAGTGCTCTCTCGGCGGGTGAAGCTTTCTTT.